Following are 9 T cell receptor beta chains from one sample sequenced in a study of T cell repertoires and Cas9 in healthy adults (dated by TCRdb to 2016 to 2019). Receptor libraries were prepared by the immunoSEQ multiplex PCR assay. Sourced from immuneACCESS, this table was stored by TCRdb with only in-frame sequences that have V and J called. A share of the clones is absent; for the studies checked, an unresolved V gene accounts for under half, and the remainder has no known explanation. Within this sample are about 15,000 clones, with about nine tenths of them counted one time only. Roughly 2% of the sample rests with the top ten. Sequencing was carried out using Tregs (CD4+, CD25+, CD127-, CD137-, CD154-) from PBMCs; culture status not recorded. Receptors were obtained from a human donor in good health.

The V gene is TRBV5-1, the J gene TRBJ2-5; TRBD1 agrees at 7 bases. CDR3 length equals 15 residues. With V trimmed by 4 bases and J by 5 bases, 11 bases remained unmatched. From germline, CDR1 is SGHRS and CDR2 YFSETQ. For the CDR3, the DNA is TGCGCCAGCAGCGCCCGAGGACAGGCCGTGGAGACCCAGTACTTC. Protein: CASSARGQAVETQYF. Variable domain in full (rest from reference TRBV5-1 and TRBJ2-5): KAGVTQTPRYLIKTRGQQVTLSCSPISGHRSVSWYQQTPGQGLQFLFEYFSETQRNKGNFPGRFSGRQFSNSRSEMNVSTLELGDSALYLCASSARGQAVETQYFGPGTRLLVL.

This clone was observed a handful of times. The chain links TRBV7-2 to TRBJ2-1; D uncertain. The CDR3 consists of 16 residues. V was clipped by 2 bases and J by 0 bases, with 11 bases between them. Looked up from germline, CDR1 is SGHTA and CDR2 is FQGNSA. The CDR3 spells CASSLFISSSYNEQFF. The CDR3 coding sequence is TGTGCCAGCAGCTTATTTATCTCAAGCTCCTACAATGAGCAGTTCTTC.

The rearrangement uses TRBV4-1 and TRBJ2-3; 7 bases are shared with TRBD1. V was pared by 1 base and J by 5 bases, with 3 bases of the junction left unmatched. Germline V lookup: CDR1 MGHRA, CDR2 YSYEKL. The CDR3 length is 14 residues. CDR3 DNA sequence: TGCGCCAGCAGCCAAGGGGCAGGGGGAGATACGCAGTATTTT. This gives the protein CASSQGAGGDTQYF.

The chain carries TRBV6-5 and TRBJ1-2; no clear D. With 0 bases removed from V and 8 bases from J, the gap between germline ends came to 10 bases. This CDR3 contains 13 residues. Germline values: CDR1 MNHEY, CDR2 SVGAGI. The CDR3 loop is CASSYSIHFGYTF. DNA for the CDR3: TGTGCCAGCAGTTACTCAATCCATTTCGGCTACACCTTC.

The rearrangement uses TRBV5-4 and TRBJ1-2; D uncertain. CDR1 is SGHNT and CDR2 is YYREEE in the germline V gene (reference sequence). V was trimmed by 4 bases and J by 6 bases, leaving 19 bases between them. CDR3 length: 15 amino acids. The CDR3 nucleotides read TGTGCCAGCAGCCCCGAAAGAACGCGGACCGATGGCTACACCTTC. Residues: CASSPERTRTDGYTF.

The rearrangement links TRBV28 to TRBJ2-4; possibly TRBD1 or TRBD2 for D (5 bases each). There are 14 residues in the CDR3. Germline-derived CDR1 and CDR2 are MDHEN and SYDVKM. Trimming took off 5 bases at V and 6 bases at J, with 14 bases between the two ends. The DNA of the CDR3 is TGTGCCAGCAGTACGACAGCGGCTGTAAACATTCAGTACTTC. Protein product: CASSTTAAVNIQYF.

This clone was seen once. The V and J genes are TRBV7-2 and TRBJ2-5; 10 bases fit TRBD2. The CDR3 spans 13 residues. CDR1 is SGHTA and CDR2 is FQGNSA in the germline V gene. The ends lost 0 bases at V and 9 bases at J; junction bases unmatched: 1. The CDR3 sequence: CASSLASGGPQYF. The CDR3 bases are TGTGCCAGCAGCTTAGCTAGCGGGGGGCCCCAGTACTTC.

CDR3 loop: CSVEGWTEAFF. The CDR3 nucleotides are TGCAGCGTTGAAGGGTGGACTGAAGCTTTCTTT. The J gene is TRBJ1-1, the V gene TRBV29-1; D is unresolved. Per the germline V gene, CDR1 is SQVTM and CDR2 is ANQGSEA. Trimming cost V 1 base and J 5 bases, with 5 bases left between them. The CDR3 length is 11 residues. The complete variable domain, with remaining parts taken from reference TRBV29-1 and TRBJ1-1, reads SAVISQKPSRDICQRGTSLTIQCQVDSQVTMMFWYRQQPGQSLTLIATANQGSEATYESGFVIDKFPISRPNLTFSTLTVSNMSPEDSSIYLCSVEGWTEAFFGQGTRLTVV.

The J gene is TRBJ1-3, the V gene TRBV19; no clear D gene. From germline, CDR1 is LNHDA and CDR2 SQIVND (reference sequence). V lost 5 bases and J 0 bases, leaving 8 bases between the germline ends. There are 14 residues in the CDR3. CDR3 sequence: CASSLRASGNTIYF. The DNA of the CDR3 is TGTGCCAGTAGTTTGAGGGCCTCTGGAAACACCATATATTTT.